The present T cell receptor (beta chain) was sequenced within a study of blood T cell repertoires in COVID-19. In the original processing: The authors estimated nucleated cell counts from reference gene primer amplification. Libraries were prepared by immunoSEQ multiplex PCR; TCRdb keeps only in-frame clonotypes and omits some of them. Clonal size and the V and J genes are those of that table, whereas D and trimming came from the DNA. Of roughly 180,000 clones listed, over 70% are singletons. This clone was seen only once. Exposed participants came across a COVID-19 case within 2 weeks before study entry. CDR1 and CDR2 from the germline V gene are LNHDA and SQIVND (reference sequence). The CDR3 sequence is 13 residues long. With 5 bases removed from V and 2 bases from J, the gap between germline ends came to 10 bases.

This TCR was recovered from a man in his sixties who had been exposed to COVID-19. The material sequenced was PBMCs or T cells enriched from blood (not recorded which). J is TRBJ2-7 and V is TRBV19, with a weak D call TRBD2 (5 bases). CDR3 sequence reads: CASSSDGTYEQYF. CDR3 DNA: TGTGCCAGTAGTTCGGACGGGACCTACGAGCAGTACTTC.